Presented here are 8 T cell receptor beta chains from one specimen sequenced in a study of blood T cell repertoires in COVID-19. Generated by immunoSEQ multiplex PCR, the TCRdb table keeps only in-frame clones and is missing some. The sample carries 370,000 or so clones, 70% to 85% recorded once. What was sequenced was peripheral blood. The receptor source for this set is a human donor with acute or convalescent COVID-19. The donor label of this sample is uncertain.

This clone was recorded a few times. This chain joins TRBV5-5 and TRBJ1-4; 7 bases map to TRBD1. With 4 bases clipped from V and 5 bases from J, the junction kept 5 bases outside the gene matches. This CDR3 is 14 amino acids long. The germline CDR1 and CDR2 sequences are SGHKS and YYEKEE (reference sequence). CDR3 amino acids: CASSHGQENEKLFF. The CDR3, as DNA: TGTGCCAGCAGCCACGGACAGGAGAATGAAAAACTGTTTTTT.

This sequence joins TRBV28 and TRBJ1-2, with TRBD1 matching over 12 bases. Germline CDR1 is MDHEN and CDR2 is SYDVKM. The trim removed 6 bases at V and 7 bases at J, leaving 6 bases unmatched. The CDR3 totals 14 residues. Here the CDR3 reads CASSGTGGRSGYTF. The CDR3 DNA is TGTGCCAGCAGCGGGACAGGGGGCAGGAGTGGCTACACCTTC.

CDR3: CASSLGGFGNTIYF. CDR3 sequence (DNA): TGTGCCAGCAGTTTGGGAGGGTTTGGAAACACCATATATTTT. The rearrangement links TRBV28 to TRBJ1-3; D is uncertain. The V and J ends lost 3 bases and 3 bases respectively, with 9 bases between them. Germline CDR1 MDHEN, CDR2 SYDVKM. The CDR3 runs 14 residues.

In regard to this clone: This sample includes further DNA sequences coding for the same CDR3. The chain recombines TRBV6-1 with TRBJ2-3; TRBD2 aligns across 8 bases. CDR1 is MNHNS, CDR2 SASEGT, per germline. V dropped 0 bases and J dropped 2; count of bases not matched to a gene: 4. The CDR3 extends over 16 amino acids. The chain's CDR3 is CASSEALAGFTDTQYF. CDR3 DNA: TGTGCCAGCAGTGAAGCTTTAGCGGGGTTCACAGATACGCAGTATTTT.

The sample holds a few counts of this clone. The chain links TRBV7-2 to TRBJ2-1; D gene unclear. This CDR3 is 13 amino acids long. In germline, CDR1 is SGHTA, CDR2 FQGNSA. With 4 bases removed from V and 8 bases from J, the gap between germline ends came to 12 bases. The CDR3 bases are TGTGCCAGCAGCTACCAACAGTTCGATGAGCAGTTCTTC. Encoded protein: CASSYQQFDEQFF. Variable domain in full (rest from reference TRBV7-2 and TRBJ2-1): GAGVSQSPSNKVTEKGKDVELRCDPISGHTALYWYRQSLGQGLEFLIYFQGNSAPDKSGLPSDRFSAERTGGSVSTLTIQRTQQEDSAVYLCASSYQQFDEQFFGPGTRLTVL.

The chain couples TRBV3-1 (or the pseudogene TRBV3-2) to TRBJ1-1; 10 positions match TRBD1. The V segment lost 4 bases and the J segment 4 bases; nucleotides outside the gene matches: 3. Germline V gene sequence: CDR1 LGHDT, CDR2 YNNKEL (reference sequence). The CDR3 spans 14 residues. CDR3 nucleotides: TGTGCCAGCAGCCGACAGGGGGCGGCCACTGAAGCTTTCTTT. It yields the protein CASSRQGAATEAFF.

This sequence joins TRBV18 and TRBJ2-2, with D possibly matching TRBD1 (7 bases). Looked up from germline, CDR1 is KGHSH and CDR2 is LQKENI. This CDR3 is built from 15 residues. Trimming stripped 2 bases from V and 6 bases from J, with 13 bases between. The CDR3 region is CASSPAGQRSGELFF. CDR3 bases: TGTGCCAGCTCACCAGCGGGACAGAGATCCGGGGAGCTGTTTTTT.

The chain has TRBV5-1 and TRBJ1-1; D uncertain. V lost 0 bases and J lost 5, with 8 bases in between. Per the germline V gene, CDR1 is SGHRS and CDR2 is YFSETQ. The CDR3 is made up of 13 amino acids. CDR3 DNA: TGCGCCAGCAGCTTGGTACCGGGGACTGAAGCTTTCTTT. Its translation is CASSLVPGTEAFF. Based on the CDR3 plus reference TRBV5-1 and TRBJ1-1, the full variable domain is KAGVTQTPRYLIKTRGQQVTLSCSPISGHRSVSWYQQTPGQGLQFLFEYFSETQRNKGNFPGRFSGRQFSNSRSEMNVSTLELGDSALYLCASSLVPGTEAFFGQGTRLTVV.